These T cell receptor beta chains were read from a single sample in a study of breast tumors, draining lymph nodes, adjacent tissues. TCRdb reprocessed the multiplex PCR reads via MiXCR and lists one record per CDR3 protein. Among around 140,000 distinct CDR3 sequences listed, about 22% were seen once. The sequenced sample consisted of axillary lymph node tissue. The receptors come from a female donor with breast cancer. Some clones in this sample may be carry-over from other donors' samples. The CDR3 runs from the conserved cysteine through the conserved F or W. A D gene is named only where the DNA matches it firmly. A clone size is listed for some rows: how often the clone was seen (once, few, many), or a class if it is expanded.

TRBV4-1,many,.,TRBJ1-3,CASSQGGRVGFSGNTIYF,TGCGCCAGCAGCCAAGGGGGCAGGGTTGGATTCTCTGGAAACACCATATATTTT
TRBV9,many,.,TRBJ2-7,CASSVDLVGDVEQYF,TGTGCCAGCAGCGTAGATCTAGTGGGAGACGTCGAGCAGTACTTC
TRBV19,few,.,TRBJ2-1,CASSNPPTGGQEDEQFF,TGTGCCAGTAGCAACCCCCCCACGGGCGGGCAAGAGGATGAGCAGTTCTTC
TRBV9,many,.,TRBJ1-2,CASSVDINYGYTF,TGTGCCAGCAGCGTAGATATTAACTATGGCTACACCTTC
TRBV20-1,.,.,TRBJ2-5,CSVRSGQETQYF,TGCAGTGTTAGGTCTGGACAAGAGACCCAGTACTTC
TRBV28,few,TRBD2,TRBJ2-1,CASRPGGGRGGFF,TGTGCCAGCAGGCCCGGGGGGGGGCGCGGGGGGTTCTTC
TRBV3-1,.,TRBD2,TRBJ2-3,CASSQELAGGRTDTQYF,TGTGCCAGCAGCCAAGAGCTAGCGGGAGGGCGCACAGATACGCAGTATTTT
TRBV19,.,TRBD1,TRBJ2-7,CASSMPGQGAYEQYF,TGTGCCAGTAGTATGCCGGGACAGGGAGCCTACGAGCAGTACTTC
TRBV30,.,TRBD1,TRBJ2-6,CAWSPGQMSSGANVLTF,TGTGCCTGGAGTCCGGGACAGATGAGCTCTGGGGCCAACGTCCTGACTTTC
TRBV4-3,many,.,TRBJ1-4,CASSQEGAGVNEKLFF,TGCGCCAGCAGCCAAGAGGGTGCAGGGGTTAATGAAAAACTGTTTTTT
TRBV19,many,.,TRBJ2-2,CASSIRLVTGELFF,TGTGCCAGTAGTATCAGGCTAGTCACCGGGGAGCTGTTTTTT
TRBV3-2,.,.,TRBJ2-7,CASSPKKGQVMTRAPYEQYF,TGTGCCAGCAGCCCCAAAAAGGGACAGGTGATGACTCGTGCCCCCTACGAGCAGTACTTC
TRBV27,few,.,TRBJ2-7,CASSHRGGAYEQYF,TGTGCCAGCAGTCACCGTGGAGGCGCCTACGAGCAGTACTTC
TRBV10-3,once,.,TRBJ1-5,CAISESRSRPQHF,TGTGCCATCAGTGAGTCGAGGTCCCGGCCCCAGCATTTT
TRBV6-1,many,.,TRBJ2-1,CASSGMGEQFF,TGTGCCAGCAGCGGGATGGGAGAGCAGTTCTTC
TRBV6-2/TRBV6-3,.,.,TRBJ2-7,CASSYPSPYGQYF,TGTGCCAGCAGTTACCCTAGCCCCTACGGGCAGTACTTC
TRBV19,few,.,TRBJ2-7,CATTDRTYEQYF,TGTGCCACTACCGACAGGACCTACGAGCAGTACTTC
TRBV20-1,.,TRBD2,TRBJ2-3,CSARDPLAGLTDTQYF,TGCAGTGCTAGAGACCCCCTAGCGGGCCTCACAGATACGCAGTATTTT
TRBV9,.,TRBD1,TRBJ2-2,CASSVWERQGAGELFF,TGTGCCAGCAGCGTATGGGAGCGACAGGGGGCCGGGGAGCTGTTTTTT
TRBV6-2/TRBV6-3,many,.,TRBJ2-7,CASSPYRGGEQYF,TGTGCCAGCAGTCCATACAGGGGAGGCGAGCAGTACTTC
TRBV20-1,many,TRBD1,TRBJ1-6,CSGHRGSGDSPLHF,TGCAGTGGCCACAGGGGCTCGGGGGATTCACCCCTCCACTTT
TRBV4-2,.,.,TRBJ2-1,CASSQGLEQDNEQFF,TGTGCCAGCAGCCAAGGTCTGGAACAGGACAATGAGCAGTTCTTC
TRBV11-2,many,TRBD2,TRBJ2-5,CASSMGLAGETQYF,TGTGCCAGCAGCATGGGACTAGCCGGCGAGACCCAGTACTTC
TRBV7-2,many,TRBD1,TRBJ2-3,CASSLATQAGGRTDTQYF,TGTGCCAGCAGCTTAGCAACCCAAGCAGGGGGCAGGACAGATACGCAGTATTTT
TRBV6-5,many,.,TRBJ2-7,CASRPRGTNYEQYF,TGTGCCAGCAGGCCCCGCGGGACAAACTACGAGCAGTACTTC
TRBV14,many,.,TRBJ1-3,CASSQTGLGNTIYF,TGTGCCAGCAGCCAGACCGGGCTTGGGAACACCATATATTTT
TRBV7-2,many,TRBD2,TRBJ2-1,CASSLVGAGGPHNEQFF,TGTGCCAGCAGCTTAGTCGGAGCGGGAGGGCCTCACAATGAGCAGTTCTTC
TRBV6-6,few,TRBD2,TRBJ2-2,CASKVAGEAGELFF,TGTGCCAGCAAGGTGGCGGGAGAGGCCGGGGAGCTGTTTTTT
TRBV28,few,.,TRBJ1-4,CASSPGTVFEKLFF,TGTGCCAGCAGCCCCGGGACTGTGTTTGAAAAACTGTTTTTT
TRBV7-9,many,TRBD1,TRBJ2-1,CASRHYTTGGDNEQFF,TGTGCCAGCAGGCATTATACGACAGGGGGGGACAATGAGCAGTTCTTC
TRBV7-8,many,.,TRBJ2-1,CASSLKSALGLGDNEQFF,TGTGCCAGCAGCTTAAAGAGCGCTCTAGGGTTGGGGGACAATGAGCAGTTCTTC
TRBV7-2,many,TRBD1,TRBJ2-1,CASSLRRTGGRNEQFF,TGTGCCAGCAGCTTAAGGAGGACAGGGGGCAGGAATGAGCAGTTCTTC
TRBV4-1,many,TRBD1,TRBJ1-4,CASSQEGTGGEKLFF,TGCGCCAGCAGCCAAGAAGGGACAGGGGGCGAAAAACTGTTTTTT
TRBV6-1,few,TRBD1,TRBJ2-1,CASHKGQPSSYNEQFF,TGTGCCAGCCATAAGGGACAGCCGAGCTCCTACAATGAGCAGTTCTTC
TRBV13,many,TRBD2,TRBJ2-5,CASSPGLAGWKTQYF,TGTGCCAGCAGCCCGGGACTAGCGGGGTGGAAGACCCAGTACTTC
TRBV6-1,many,TRBD2,TRBJ2-1,CASRGLAGTYNEQFF,TGTGCCAGCAGGGGACTAGCGGGGACCTACAATGAGCAGTTCTTC
TRBV10-3,many,.,TRBJ1-4,CAISEFRAGDNEKLFF,TGTGCCATCAGTGAATTTAGGGCAGGAGATAATGAAAAACTGTTTTTT
TRBV4-2,many,.,TRBJ1-2,CASSQERERGYGYTF,TGTGCCAGCAGCCAAGAAAGGGAGAGGGGCTATGGCTACACCTTC
TRBV5-1,many,.,TRBJ2-7,CASSFGTGSYEQYF,TGCGCCAGCAGCTTCGGGACGGGATCCTACGAGCAGTACTTC
TRBV28,.,.,TRBJ2-3,CASSNPVDTQYF,TGTGCCAGCAGTAATCCCGTGGATACGCAGTATTTT
TRBV5-1,many,.,TRBJ2-3,CASSLGVRGTDTQYF,TGCGCCAGCAGCTTGGGAGTGCGGGGCACAGATACGCAGTATTTT
TRBV20-1,many,.,TRBJ1-3,CSAREGLQNTIYF,TGCAGTGCTAGAGAGGGTCTCCAAAACACCATATATTTT
TRBV11-2,many,.,TRBJ2-7,CASSLGGGPPGSYEQYF,TGTGCCAGCAGCTTAGGGGGAGGTCCCCCGGGGTCCTACGAGCAGTACTTC
TRBV30,few,TRBD2,TRBJ2-1,CAWGRDYNEQFF,TGTGCCTGGGGGAGGGACTACAATGAGCAGTTCTTC